This paragraph reports one T cell receptor beta chain. Sequencing was performed with immunoSEQ multiplex PCR; in TCRdb, only in-frame clones are kept and a portion is missing. The sample holds 65,000 to 90,000 clones, about nine tenths seen once. These data originate in a study of T cell changes during pregnancy in multiple sclerosis. This CDR3 region has 15 residues. In germline, CDR1 is MNHEY, CDR2 SMNVEV (reference sequence). The V segment lost 4 bases and the J segment 3 bases; nucleotides outside the gene matches: 6. The clonotype was recovered from a female donor in good health, serving as a control in a pregnancy study. Some clones in this sample may be carry-over from other donors' samples. The chain carries TRBV27 and TRBJ1-3, with 7 bases matching TRBD1. The sample here was PBMCs, taken in the first trimester of pregnancy. CDR3 DNA: TGTGCCAGCAGTTCCTCCCGGACAGGTGGAAACACCATATATTTT. Translated: CASSSSRTGGNTIYF.